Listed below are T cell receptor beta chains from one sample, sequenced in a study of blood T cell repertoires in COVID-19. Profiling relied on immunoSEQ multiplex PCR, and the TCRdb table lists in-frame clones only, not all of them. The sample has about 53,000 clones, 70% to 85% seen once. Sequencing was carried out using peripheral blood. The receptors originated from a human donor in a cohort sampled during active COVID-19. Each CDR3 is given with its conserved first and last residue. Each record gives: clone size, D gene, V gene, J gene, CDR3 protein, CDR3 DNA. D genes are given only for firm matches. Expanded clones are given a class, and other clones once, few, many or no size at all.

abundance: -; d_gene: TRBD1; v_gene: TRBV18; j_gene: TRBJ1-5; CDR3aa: CASSPGTANQPQHF; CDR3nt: TGTGCCAGCTCACCCGGGACAGCCAATCAGCCCCAGCATTTT
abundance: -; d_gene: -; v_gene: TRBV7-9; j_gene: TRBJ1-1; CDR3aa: CASSLDGGRAFF; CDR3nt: TGTGCCAGCAGCTTAGACGGGGGGCGAGCTTTCTTT
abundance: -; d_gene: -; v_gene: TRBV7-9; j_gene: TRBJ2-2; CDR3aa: CASAGVANTGELFF; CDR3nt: TGTGCCAGTGCCGGAGTTGCGAACACCGGGGAGCTGTTTTTT
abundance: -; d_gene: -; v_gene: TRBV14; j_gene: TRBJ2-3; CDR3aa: CATRRQTSRTDTQYF; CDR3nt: TGTGCCACTAGAAGACAGACCTCCCGCACAGATACGCAGTATTTT
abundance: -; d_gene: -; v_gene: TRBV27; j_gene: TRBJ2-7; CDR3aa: CASSSAGGEQYF; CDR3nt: TGTGCCAGCAGTTCCGCCGGGGGCGAGCAGTACTTC
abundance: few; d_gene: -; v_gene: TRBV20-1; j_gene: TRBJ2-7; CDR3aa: CSARTTYEQYF; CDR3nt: TGCAGTGCCCGTACTACCTACGAGCAGTACTTC
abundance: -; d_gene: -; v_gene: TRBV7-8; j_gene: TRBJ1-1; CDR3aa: CASSLGRGSGRMNTEAFF; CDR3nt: TGTGCCAGCAGTTTAGGTAGGGGGAGTGGCCGTATGAACACTGAAGCTTTCTTT
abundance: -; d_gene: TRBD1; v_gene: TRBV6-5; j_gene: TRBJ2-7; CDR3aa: CASSSYRGPYEQYF; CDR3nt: TGTGCCAGCAGTTCCTACAGGGGCCCCTACGAGCAGTACTTC
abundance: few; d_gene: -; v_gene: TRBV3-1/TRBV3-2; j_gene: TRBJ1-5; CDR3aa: CASSRAGSNQPQHF; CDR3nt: TGTGCCAGCAGCCGGGCAGGGTCCAATCAGCCCCAGCATTTT
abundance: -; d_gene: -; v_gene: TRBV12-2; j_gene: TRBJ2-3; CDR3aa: CASRSLESGQGDPQTQYF; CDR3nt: TGTGCAAGTCGCTCGCTGGAGTCTGGACAGGGGGACCCCCAAACGCAGTATTTT
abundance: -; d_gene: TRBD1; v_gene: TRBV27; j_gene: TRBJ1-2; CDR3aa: CASTSIPGGHGYTF; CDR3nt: TGTGCCAGCACGTCTATACCAGGGGGACATGGCTACACCTTC
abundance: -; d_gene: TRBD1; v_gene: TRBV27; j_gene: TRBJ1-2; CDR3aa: CASSLDGGQGVYGYTF; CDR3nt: TGTGCCAGCAGTTTAGACGGTGGACAGGGGGTCTATGGCTACACCTTC
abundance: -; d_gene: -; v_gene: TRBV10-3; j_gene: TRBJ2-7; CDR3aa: CAISESWATVPYEQYF; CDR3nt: TGTGCCATCAGTGAGTCGTGGGCAACCGTCCCCTACGAGCAGTACTTC
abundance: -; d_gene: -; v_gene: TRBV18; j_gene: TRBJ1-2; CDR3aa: CASSPSGYGYTF; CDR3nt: TGTGCCAGCTCACCGTCGGGTTATGGCTACACCTTC
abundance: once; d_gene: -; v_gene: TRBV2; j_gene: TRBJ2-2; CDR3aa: CASTGRRSTGTGELFF; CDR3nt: TGTGCCAGCACCGGGAGACGGTCGACCGGAACCGGGGAGCTGTTTTTT
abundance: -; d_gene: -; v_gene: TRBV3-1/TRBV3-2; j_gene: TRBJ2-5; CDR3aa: CASSMRETQYF; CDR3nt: TGTGCCAGCAGCATGCGGGAGACCCAGTACTTC
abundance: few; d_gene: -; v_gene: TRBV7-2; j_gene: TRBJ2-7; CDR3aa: CASSLVGRQDEQYF; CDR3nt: TGTGCCAGCAGCTTAGTAGGCCGGCAGGACGAGCAGTACTTC
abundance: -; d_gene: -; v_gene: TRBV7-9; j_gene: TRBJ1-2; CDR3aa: CASSSSYGYTF; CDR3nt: TGTGCCAGCAGCTCGTCCTATGGCTACACCTTC
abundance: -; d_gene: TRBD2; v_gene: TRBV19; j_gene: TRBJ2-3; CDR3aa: CASSILAGGTDTQYF; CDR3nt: TGTGCCAGTAGTATACTAGCGGGTGGAACAGATACGCAGTATTTT
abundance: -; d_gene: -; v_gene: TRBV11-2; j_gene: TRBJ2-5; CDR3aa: CASTLVGGQVTQYF; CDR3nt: TGTGCCAGCACCCTCGTGGGTGGCCAGGTGACCCAGTACTTC
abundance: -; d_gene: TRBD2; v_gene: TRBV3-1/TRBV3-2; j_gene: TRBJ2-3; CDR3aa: CASSLRGGGTDTQYF; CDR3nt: TGTGCCAGCAGCCTGCGGGGGGGCGGCACAGATACGCAGTATTTT
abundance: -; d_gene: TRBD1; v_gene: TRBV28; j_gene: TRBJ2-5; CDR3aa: CASSLGDRGRFQYF; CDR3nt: TGTGCCAGCAGTCTTGGGGACAGGGGGCGCTTTCAGTACTTC
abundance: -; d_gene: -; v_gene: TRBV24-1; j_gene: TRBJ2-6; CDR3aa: CATRPVELLGANVLTF; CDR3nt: TGTGCCACCAGGCCCGTTGAGTTACTTGGGGCCAACGTCCTGACTTTC